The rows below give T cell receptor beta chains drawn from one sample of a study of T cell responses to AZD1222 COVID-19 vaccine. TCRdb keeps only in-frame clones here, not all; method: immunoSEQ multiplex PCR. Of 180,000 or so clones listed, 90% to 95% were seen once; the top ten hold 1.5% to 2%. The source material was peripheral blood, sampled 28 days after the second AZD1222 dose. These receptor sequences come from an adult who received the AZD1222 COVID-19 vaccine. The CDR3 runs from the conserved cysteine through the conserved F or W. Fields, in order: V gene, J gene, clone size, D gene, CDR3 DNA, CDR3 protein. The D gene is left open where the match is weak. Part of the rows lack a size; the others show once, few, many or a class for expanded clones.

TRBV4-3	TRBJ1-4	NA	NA	TGCGCCAGCAGCCGGTCGGGGGCCCCAGGAGAAAAACTGTTTTTT	CASSRSGAPGEKLFF
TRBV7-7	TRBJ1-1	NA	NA	TGTGCTAGCAGCTATAGCTTGAACACTGAAGCTTTCTTT	CASSYSLNTEAFF
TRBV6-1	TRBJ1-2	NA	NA	TGTGCCAGCAGTGAAGGACACCTAGGGAACTATGGCTACACCTTC	CASSEGHLGNYGYTF
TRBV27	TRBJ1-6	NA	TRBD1	TGTGCCAGCAGACGAAAGCCAGGGACAGCCATAAAGGCACCCCTCCACTTT	CASRRKPGTAIKAPLHF
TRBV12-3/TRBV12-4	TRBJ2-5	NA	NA	TGTGCCAGCAGGCGCGGACGGGGAGAGACCCAGTACTTC	CASRRGRGETQYF
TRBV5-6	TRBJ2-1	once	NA	TGTGCCAGCAGCACCGCGAGGTTCGAAGATGAGCAGTTCTTC	CASSTARFEDEQFF
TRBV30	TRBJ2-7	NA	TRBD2	TGTGCCTGGGGCGGGGGGACTAGCGGGAGATACGAGCAGTACTTC	CAWGGGTSGRYEQYF
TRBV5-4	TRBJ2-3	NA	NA	TGTGCCAGCAGCTCGGAGGGAGGAGGCACAGATACGCAGTATTTT	CASSSEGGGTDTQYF
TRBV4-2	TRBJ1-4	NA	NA	TGTGCCAGCAGCCAAGCCTCGGGGGAGGGGCATGGGTCCCTAATGAGGGAAAAACTGTTTTTT	CASSQASGEGHGSLMREKLFF
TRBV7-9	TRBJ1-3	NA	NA	TGTGCCAGCAGCTTAGGGCCGAGCTCTGGAAACACCATATATTTT	CASSLGPSSGNTIYF
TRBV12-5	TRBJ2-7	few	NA	TGTGCTAGTGGTTCGTCTCTATCCTACGAGCAGTACTTC	CASGSSLSYEQYF
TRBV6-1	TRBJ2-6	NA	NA	TGTGCCAGCAGTGAATACCTAAAAGGGTCTGGGGCCAACGTCCTGACTTTC	CASSEYLKGSGANVLTF
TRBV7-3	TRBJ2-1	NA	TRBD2	TGTGCCAGCAGCCCGATAGCGGGATCCGCTGAGCAGTTCTTC	CASSPIAGSAEQFF
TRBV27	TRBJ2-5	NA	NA	TGTGCCAGCAGTTTCGGGGCTCGATGGGGCCAAGAGACCCAGTACTTC	CASSFGARWGQETQYF
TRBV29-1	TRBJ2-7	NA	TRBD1	TGCAGCGTATGGGCGGACAGGGGCCATCCCTACGAGCAGTACTTC	CSVWADRGHPYEQYF
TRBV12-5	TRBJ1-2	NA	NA	TGTGCTAGTGGTTTGGTGAGTGGCAGGGCCTATGGCTACACCTTC	CASGLVSGRAYGYTF
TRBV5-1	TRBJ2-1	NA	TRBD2	TGCGCCAGCAGCTTGGCCCCAACTAGCGGGGGGAATGAGCAGTTCTTC	CASSLAPTSGGNEQFF
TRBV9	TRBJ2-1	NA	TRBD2	TGTGCCAGCGGTGGGGGACTAGCGGGAGGTAGCTCCTACAATGAGCAGTTCTTC	CASGGGLAGGSSYNEQFF
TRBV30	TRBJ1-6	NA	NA	TGTGCCTGGGCCGCGGGTCGAAGCTATAATTCACCCCTCCACTTT	CAWAAGRSYNSPLHF
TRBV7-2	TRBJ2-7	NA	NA	TGTGCCAGCAGCTTAGCGCCGGGGGCGGGCGAGCAGTACTTC	CASSLAPGAGEQYF
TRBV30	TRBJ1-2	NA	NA	TGTGCCTCTCGTCGAGACGGAGGCTACACCTTC	CASRRDGGYTF